The 6 T cell receptor beta chains given below trace back to one sample, sequenced in a study of shared clonotypes between healthy human individuals. CD45RO negativity and positive selection for CCR7 defined naive CD8 cells, a population that excluded terminally differentiated effector memory CD45RA+ cells. Data came from immunoSEQ multiplex PCR; TCRdb stores just in-frame clones and leaves some out. This sample has about 2 million clones, with roughly 94% found just once. The sample comprised naive CD8+ T cells sorted from blood. Receptor source: a man between 18 and 35 years old in good health.

The genes are TRBV5-6 and TRBJ2-7, with TRBD2 matching over 9 bases. This CDR3 spans 15 amino acids. The ends lost 2 bases at V and 3 bases at J; junction bases unmatched: 6. Germline loops: CDR1 SGHDT, CDR2 YYEEEE. The chain's CDR3 is CASSFSGSNLYEQYF. The CDR3 nucleotides read TGTGCCAGCAGCTTTAGCGGGAGTAATCTCTACGAGCAGTACTTC.

The chain is built from TRBV7-2 and TRBJ2-7, with a weak D call TRBD1 (6 bases). The CDR3 covers 15 residues. Germline loops: CDR1 SGHTA, CDR2 FQGNSA. V was clipped by 3 bases and J by 4 bases, with 16 bases between them. The CDR3 spells CASSLLQGQRYEQYF. Here the CDR3 DNA reads TGTGCCAGCAGCTTGCTACAGGGCCAAAGGTACGAGCAGTACTTC.

With respect to this clone: At the DNA level, this CDR3 is encoded by other sequences in the same sample as well. The V gene is TRBV11-2, the J gene TRBJ2-7; TRBD2 agrees at 7 bases. The CDR3 has 13 residues. Germline values: CDR1 SGHAT, CDR2 FQNNGV. V gave up 3 bases and J gave up 2 bases; unmatched junction bases: 1. The CDR3 sequence is CASSFGGTYEQYF. The DNA of the CDR3 is TGTGCCAGCAGCTTCGGGGGGACCTACGAGCAGTACTTC.

The chain couples TRBV6-5 to TRBJ2-7, with D tentatively TRBD1 (5 bases). This CDR3 is 15 amino acids long. V lost 4 bases, J lost 5 bases, and 18 bases lay in between. Per germline, CDR1 MNHEY and CDR2 SVGAGI. The CDR3 here is CASSSQGRVYDEQYF. In nucleotides, the CDR3 is TGTGCCAGCAGTTCCCAGGGCAGGGTCTACGACGAGCAGTACTTC.

This clone was counted a few times. The chain combines TRBV5-1 with TRBJ1-2, with unresolved D. This CDR3 has 14 residues. CDR1 is SGHRS, CDR2 YFSETQ, per germline. Deletions cut 0 bases from V and 8 bases from J, with 14 bases between. CDR3 nucleotide sequence: TGCGCCAGCAGCTTGGCCATCGGGGTGCTAGGCTACACCTTC. Protein: CASSLAIGVLGYTF.

The chain combines TRBV9 with TRBJ2-3; TRBD2 agrees at 8 bases. V was pared by 6 bases and J by 1 base, with 4 bases of the junction left unmatched. This CDR3 is 14 amino acids long. Germline CDR1 reads SGDLS; CDR2 reads YYNGEE. CDR3 region: CASNSGVGTDTQYF. CDR3 DNA: TGTGCCAGCAATAGCGGGGTGGGCACAGATACGCAGTATTTT.